These T cell receptor beta chains were read from a single sample in a study of T cell responses to AZD1222 COVID-19 vaccine. Generated by immunoSEQ multiplex PCR, the TCRdb table keeps only in-frame clones and is missing some. The sample lists 130,000 or so clones; around 92% were seen once. Source: peripheral blood, taken 28 days after the second AZD1222 dose. The receptors stem from an adult who received the AZD1222 COVID-19 vaccine. CDR3s include the opening cysteine and the closing phenylalanine or tryptophan. The size field is filled for only some rows; it gives once, few, many or a size class.

V: TRBV2; size: few; J: TRBJ2-7; CDR3: CASSENFYEQYF
V: TRBV15; size: NA; J: TRBJ2-1; CDR3: CATSRGTSGSENEQFF
V: TRBV5-6; size: once; J: TRBJ2-2; CDR3: CASSKGTGELFF
V: TRBV5-1; size: NA; J: TRBJ2-2; CDR3: CASSSGNSNTGELFF
V: TRBV5-1; size: NA; J: TRBJ2-1; CDR3: CASGGGNNEQFF
V: TRBV18; size: NA; J: TRBJ2-5; CDR3: CASSPGTRKETQYF
V: TRBV11-2; size: NA; J: TRBJ2-1; CDR3: CASSSPTGGAYNEQFF
V: TRBV4-1; size: few; J: TRBJ1-1; CDR3: CASSQSGANTEAFF
V: TRBV2; size: once; J: TRBJ2-3; CDR3: CASSLPAAASTDTQYF
V: TRBV5-1; size: NA; J: TRBJ2-1; CDR3: CASSLGGGPLSEQFF
V: TRBV25-1; size: NA; J: TRBJ2-3; CDR3: CASSERGGGGTQAQYF
V: TRBV5-1; size: NA; J: TRBJ1-3; CDR3: CASSFGTAGNTIYF
V: TRBV6-1; size: NA; J: TRBJ1-5; CDR3: CASSEGTGVQPQHF
V: TRBV3-1/TRBV3-2; size: NA; J: TRBJ1-3; CDR3: CASSQPGQGLSGNTIYF
V: TRBV5-8; size: NA; J: TRBJ1-1; CDR3: CASSLSWGFGRDTEAFF
V: TRBV9; size: NA; J: TRBJ2-1; CDR3: CASSVRRDREDNEQFF
V: TRBV3-1/TRBV3-2; size: NA; J: TRBJ1-1; CDR3: CASSQGIENTEAFF